This T cell receptor beta chain was identified during a study of T cells in localized non-small cell lung cancer. Study-wide points: A raised T cell density in blood coincided with lengthier overall survival. Adjacent lung exhibited a median of 57 among the 100 most abundant tumor clones. Multi-region tumor sequencing was not done, so intratumor heterogeneity could not be excluded. Compared with tumor, uninvolved adjacent lung displayed greater T cell clonality, ranking highest overall.

This table comes from immunoSEQ multiplex PCR, and its TCRdb copy is limited to in-frame clones, with some not included. This sample carries roughly 20,000 clones, 91% of them seen once, and the ten largest clones take about 3%. The V and J ends lost 6 bases and 9 bases, in that order; junction bases with no gene match: 8. The CDR3 is 14 amino acids. The germline CDR1 and CDR2 sequences are MNHEY and SVGAGI. This clone was seen just once. Its antigen is unidentified. The J gene is TRBJ2-7, the V gene TRBV6-5; 13 bases agree with TRBD2. This TCR was recovered from a woman between 40 and 69 years old with stage I lung adenocarcinoma. Sequencing was performed on peripheral blood, taken before any cancer treatment. The CDR3: CASRSGTSGAGQYF. The CDR3 nucleotides read TGTGCCAGCAGGTCCGGGACTAGCGGGGCGGGGCAGTACTTC.